This T cell receptor beta chain stems from a study of a mutant IDH1 vaccine in newly diagnosed glioma. At the level of the study: Treated patients were about 60% male, approximately 40% female, mean age 40.4 years. Weeks 35 and 47 hosted visits V12 and V13, respectively. Former treatment meant radiotherapy, temozolomide, or both; the majority had gotten both. General study points: Vaccination induced immune responses in approximately 93% of patients.

The method was immunoSEQ multiplex PCR; TCRdb's version includes in-frame clones alone and lacks a portion of them. The data show approximately 35,000 clones, 80% to 95% seen once. In regard to this clone: The antigen remains unidentified.

This CDR3 is built from 15 residues. Time point indicated: week 47, end of study. Each dose of the vaccine consisted of 300 ug of mutant IDH1 20-mer peptide, with topical imiquimod. The TCR originated in a woman aged 40 to 55 with glioma. The starting material was PBMCs, obtained from a glioma patient whose treatment included an IDH1 peptide vaccine. This chain joins TRBV21-1 and TRBJ1-5. TRBV21-1 is assigned pseudogene status. Here the CDR3 DNA reads TGTGCCAGCAGCATAACCTGGACGGGGCGACAGCCCCAGCATTTT. This sequence encodes CASSITWTGRQPQHF.